The sequence of this T cell receptor beta chain was determined in a study of cytomegalovirus exposure and HLA in healthy donors. Worth noting for this clone: What it recognizes is unknown. At one end, the junction sequence differs from germline, possibly due to a read error.

With 60 Vbeta and 13 Jbeta primers, the PCR was carried out. Measured with immunoSEQ multiplex PCR; TCRdb has only the in-frame clones, and not every one. The repertoire holds 180,000 or so clones, with about four fifths as singletons. Overall study results and limits: As confirmed in vitro, three CMV-associated chains were specific for CMV antigens. Association of a missense DCLRE1C variant with TCR beta V- and J-gene trimming was reported in a later analysis. Information on immune exposure was restricted to one variable (CMV serostatus). Sequencing depth across donors, presence/absence analyses assumed, was roughly uniform.

This receptor was obtained from a man aged 35-49 years in good health and CMV-seronegative. The specimen was PBMCs.

CDR3 in DNA: TGTTCCAGCAGCTCCCAAGGACTAGCGGCTTACAATGAGCAGTTCTTC. Its protein product is CSSSSQGLAAYNEQFF. The rearrangement links TRBV7-9 to TRBJ2-1, with 10 bases that match TRBD2. The germline gives CDR1 SEHNR, CDR2 FQNEAQ (reference sequence). This CDR3 is built from 16 residues.